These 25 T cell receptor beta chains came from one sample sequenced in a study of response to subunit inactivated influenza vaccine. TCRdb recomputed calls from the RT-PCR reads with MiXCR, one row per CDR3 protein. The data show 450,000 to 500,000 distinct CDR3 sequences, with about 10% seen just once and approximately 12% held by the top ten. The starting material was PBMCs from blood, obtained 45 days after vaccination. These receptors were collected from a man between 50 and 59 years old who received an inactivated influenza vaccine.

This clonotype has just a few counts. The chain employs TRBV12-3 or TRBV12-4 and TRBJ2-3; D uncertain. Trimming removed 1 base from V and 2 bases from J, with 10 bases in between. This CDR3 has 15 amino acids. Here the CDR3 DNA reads TGTGCCAGCAGTTTAGGTGGGATATACACAGATACGCAGTATTTT. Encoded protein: CASSLGGIYTDTQYF.

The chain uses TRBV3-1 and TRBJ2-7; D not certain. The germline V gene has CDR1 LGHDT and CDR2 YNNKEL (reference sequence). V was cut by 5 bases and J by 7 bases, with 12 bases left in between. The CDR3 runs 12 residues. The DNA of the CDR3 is TGTGCCAGCAGCTTCCCAGAAGGTGAGCAGTACTTC. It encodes CASSFPEGEQYF.

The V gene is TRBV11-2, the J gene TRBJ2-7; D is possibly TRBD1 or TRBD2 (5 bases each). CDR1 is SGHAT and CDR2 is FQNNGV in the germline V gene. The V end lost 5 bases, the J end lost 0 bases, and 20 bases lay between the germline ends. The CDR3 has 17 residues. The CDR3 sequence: CASSPGHSQTASYEQYF. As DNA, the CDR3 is TGTGCCAGCAGCCCGGGGCATTCCCAGACAGCCTCCTACGAGCAGTACTTC.

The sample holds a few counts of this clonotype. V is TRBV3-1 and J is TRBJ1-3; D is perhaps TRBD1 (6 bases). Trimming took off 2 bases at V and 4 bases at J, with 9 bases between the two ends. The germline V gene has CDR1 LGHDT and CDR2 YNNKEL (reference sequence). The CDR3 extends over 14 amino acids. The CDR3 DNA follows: TGTGCCAGCAGCCAACGTGGACAGGGAAACACCATATATTTT. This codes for CASSQRGQGNTIYF.

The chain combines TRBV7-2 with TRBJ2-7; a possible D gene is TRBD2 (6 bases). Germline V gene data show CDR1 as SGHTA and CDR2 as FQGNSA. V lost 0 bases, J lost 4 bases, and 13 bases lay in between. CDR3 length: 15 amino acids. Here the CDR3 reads CASSLASLRGYEQYF. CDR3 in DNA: TGTGCCAGCAGCTTAGCCAGCCTGCGGGGTTACGAGCAGTACTTC.

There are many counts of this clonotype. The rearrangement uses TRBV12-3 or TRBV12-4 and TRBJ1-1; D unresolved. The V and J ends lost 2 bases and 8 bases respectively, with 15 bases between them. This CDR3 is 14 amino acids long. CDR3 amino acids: CASSLSSEITEAFF. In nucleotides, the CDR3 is TGTGCCAGCAGTTTAAGCTCCGAAATAACCGAAGCTTTCTTT.

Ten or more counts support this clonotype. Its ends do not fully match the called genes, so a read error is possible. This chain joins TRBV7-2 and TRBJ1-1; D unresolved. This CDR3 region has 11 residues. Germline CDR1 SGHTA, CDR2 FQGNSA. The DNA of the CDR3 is TGTGCCAGCAGCTTCAACACTGAAGTTTTCTTT. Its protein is CASSFNTEVFF. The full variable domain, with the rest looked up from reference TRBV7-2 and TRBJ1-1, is GAGVSQSPSNKVTEKGKDVELRCDPISGHTALYWYRQSLGQGLEFLIYFQGNSAPDKSGLPSDRFSAERTGGSVSTLTIQRTQQEDSAVYLCASSFNTEVFFGQGTRLTVV.

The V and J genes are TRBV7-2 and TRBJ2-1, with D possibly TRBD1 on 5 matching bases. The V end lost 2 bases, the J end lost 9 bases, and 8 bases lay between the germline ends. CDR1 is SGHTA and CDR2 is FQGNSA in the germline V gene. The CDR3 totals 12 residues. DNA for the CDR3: TGTGCCAGCAGCTTAAGGGGTGCTGAGCAGTTCTTC. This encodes CASSLRGAEQFF.

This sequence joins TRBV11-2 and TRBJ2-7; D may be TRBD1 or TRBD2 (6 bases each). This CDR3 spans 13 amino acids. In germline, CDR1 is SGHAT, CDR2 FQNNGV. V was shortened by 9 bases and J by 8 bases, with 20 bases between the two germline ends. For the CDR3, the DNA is TGTGCCAGTCGGGATGGGGGGCGGTTGAAGCAGTACTTC. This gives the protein CASRDGGRLKQYF.

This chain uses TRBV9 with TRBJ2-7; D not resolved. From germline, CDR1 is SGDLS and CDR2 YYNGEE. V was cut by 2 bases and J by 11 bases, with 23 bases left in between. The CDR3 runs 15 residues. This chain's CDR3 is CASSVGADHSAGEYF. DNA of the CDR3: TGTGCCAGCAGCGTCGGTGCAGATCACTCCGCTGGGGAGTACTTC.

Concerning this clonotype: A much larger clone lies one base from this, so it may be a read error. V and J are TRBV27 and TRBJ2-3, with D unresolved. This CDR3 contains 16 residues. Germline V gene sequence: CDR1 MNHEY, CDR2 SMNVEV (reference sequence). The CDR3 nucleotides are TGTACCAGCAGTTTATCGTTCCCAGCGCTCGAGGATACGCAGTATTTT. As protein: CTSSLSFPALEDTQYF.

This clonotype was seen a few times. The CDR3 sequence: CASRDLGRNYEQYF. The CDR3 nucleotides read TGCGCCAGCAGGGACTTGGGACGGAACTACGAGCAGTACTTC. The chain carries TRBV5-1 and TRBJ2-7; D possibly uses TRBD1 or TRBD2 (5 bases each). This CDR3 comprises 14 residues. V lost 5 bases and J 3 bases, leaving 15 bases between the germline ends. CDR1 is SGHRS, CDR2 YFSETQ, per germline.

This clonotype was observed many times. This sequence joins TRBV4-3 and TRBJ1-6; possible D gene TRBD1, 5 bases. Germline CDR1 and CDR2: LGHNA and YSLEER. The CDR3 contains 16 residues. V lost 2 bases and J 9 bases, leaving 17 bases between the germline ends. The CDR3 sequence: CASSQLHGTLSSPLHF. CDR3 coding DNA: TGCGCCAGCAGCCAACTCCACGGGACGTTAAGTTCACCCCTCCACTTT.

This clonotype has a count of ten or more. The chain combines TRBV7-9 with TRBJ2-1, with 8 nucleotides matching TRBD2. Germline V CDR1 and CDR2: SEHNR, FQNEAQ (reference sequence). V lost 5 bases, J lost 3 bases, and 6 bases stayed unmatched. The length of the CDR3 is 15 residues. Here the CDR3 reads CASSPLAGSYNEQFF. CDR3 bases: TGTGCCAGCAGCCCTTTAGCGGGGAGCTACAATGAGCAGTTCTTC.

In nucleotides, the CDR3 is TGCAGCGTTGAGCCAGGGTCGAACACTGAAGCTTTCTTT. It is translated as CSVEPGSNTEAFF. The chain employs TRBV29-1 and TRBJ1-1, with a possible D match to TRBD1 (5 bases). V was shortened by 3 bases and J by 1 base, with 9 bases between the two germline ends. This CDR3 contains 13 residues. Germline CDR1 SQVTM, CDR2 ANQGSEA.

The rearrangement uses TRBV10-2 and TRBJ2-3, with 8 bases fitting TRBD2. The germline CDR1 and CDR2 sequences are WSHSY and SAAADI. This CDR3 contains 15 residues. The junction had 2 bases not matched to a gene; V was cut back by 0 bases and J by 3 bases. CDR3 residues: CASSESRGATDTQYF. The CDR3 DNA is TGCGCCAGCAGTGAGTCGCGGGGGGCGACAGATACGCAGTATTTT.

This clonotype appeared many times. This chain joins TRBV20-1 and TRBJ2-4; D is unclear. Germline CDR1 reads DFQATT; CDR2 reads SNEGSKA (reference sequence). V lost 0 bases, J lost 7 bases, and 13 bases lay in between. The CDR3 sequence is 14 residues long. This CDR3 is CSARDLSGNNIQYF. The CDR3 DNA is TGCAGTGCTAGAGATCTCTCAGGCAATAACATTCAGTACTTC.

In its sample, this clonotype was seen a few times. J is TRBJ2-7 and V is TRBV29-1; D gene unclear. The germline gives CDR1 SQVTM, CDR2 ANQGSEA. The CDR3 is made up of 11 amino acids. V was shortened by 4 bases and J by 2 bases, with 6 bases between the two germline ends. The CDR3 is CSVVVAYEQYF. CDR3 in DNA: TGCAGCGTTGTCGTCGCCTACGAGCAGTACTTC.

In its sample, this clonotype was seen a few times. The CDR3 bases are TGTGCCAGCAGCCTCAACCGCTTCGACTCCTCCTACGAGCAGTACTTC. Translated, it gives CASSLNRFDSSYEQYF. The chain couples TRBV3-1 to TRBJ2-7; D not certain. Germline V lookup: CDR1 LGHDT, CDR2 YNNKEL (reference sequence). The length of the CDR3 is 16 residues. V lost 4 bases and J 0 bases, leaving 16 bases between the germline ends.

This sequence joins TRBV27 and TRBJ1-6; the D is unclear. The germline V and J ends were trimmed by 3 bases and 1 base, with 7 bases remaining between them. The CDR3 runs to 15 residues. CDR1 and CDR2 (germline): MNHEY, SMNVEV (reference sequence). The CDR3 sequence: CASSFGGSYNSPLHF. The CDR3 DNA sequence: TGTGCCAGCAGTTTTGGTGGGTCCTATAATTCACCCCTCCACTTT.

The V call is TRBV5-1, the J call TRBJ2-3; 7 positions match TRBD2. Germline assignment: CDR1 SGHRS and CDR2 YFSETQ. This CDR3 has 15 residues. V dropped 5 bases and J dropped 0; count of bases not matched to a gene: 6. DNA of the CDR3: TGCGCCAGCAGAGGGGCTAGCGGTAGCACAGATACGCAGTATTTT. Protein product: CASRGASGSTDTQYF.

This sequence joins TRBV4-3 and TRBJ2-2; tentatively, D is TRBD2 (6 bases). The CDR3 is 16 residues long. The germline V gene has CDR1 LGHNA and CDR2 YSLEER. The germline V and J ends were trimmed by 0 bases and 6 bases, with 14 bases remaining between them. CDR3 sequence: CASSQDRVAVAGELFF. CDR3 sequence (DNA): TGCGCCAGCAGCCAAGATAGGGTAGCGGTAGCCGGGGAGCTGTTTTTT.

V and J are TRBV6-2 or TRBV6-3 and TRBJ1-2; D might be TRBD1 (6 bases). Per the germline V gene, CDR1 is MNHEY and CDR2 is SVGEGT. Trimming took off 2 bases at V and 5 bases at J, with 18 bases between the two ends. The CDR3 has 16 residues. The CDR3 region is CASSYIPRRGYYGYTF. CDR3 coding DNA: TGTGCCAGCAGTTACATTCCACGGAGGGGGTATTATGGCTACACCTTC.

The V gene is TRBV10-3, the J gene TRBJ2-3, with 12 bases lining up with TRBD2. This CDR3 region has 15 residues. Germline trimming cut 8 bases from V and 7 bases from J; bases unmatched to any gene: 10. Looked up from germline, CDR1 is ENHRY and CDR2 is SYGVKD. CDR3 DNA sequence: TGTGCCATCGGCAGACTAGCGGGGGCCTCGAATACGCAGTATTTT. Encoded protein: CAIGRLAGASNTQYF.

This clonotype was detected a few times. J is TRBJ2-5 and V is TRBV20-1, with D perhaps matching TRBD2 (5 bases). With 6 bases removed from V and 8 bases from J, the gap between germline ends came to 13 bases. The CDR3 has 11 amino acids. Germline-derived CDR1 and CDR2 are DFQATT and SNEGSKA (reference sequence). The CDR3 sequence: CSATPGGTQYF. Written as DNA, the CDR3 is TGCAGTGCCACACCCGGAGGTACCCAGTACTTC.